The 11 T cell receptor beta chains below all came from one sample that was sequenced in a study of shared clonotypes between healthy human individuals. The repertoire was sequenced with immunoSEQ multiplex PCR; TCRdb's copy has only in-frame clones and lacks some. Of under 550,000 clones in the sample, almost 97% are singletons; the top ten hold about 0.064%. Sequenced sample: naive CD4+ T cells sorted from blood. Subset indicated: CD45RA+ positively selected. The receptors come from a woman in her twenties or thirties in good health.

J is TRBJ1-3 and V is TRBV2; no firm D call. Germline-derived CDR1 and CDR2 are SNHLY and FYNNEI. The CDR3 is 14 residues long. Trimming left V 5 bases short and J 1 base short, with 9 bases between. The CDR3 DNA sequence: TGTGCCAGCAGTATCGAGGGATCTGGAAACACCATATATTTT. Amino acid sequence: CASSIEGSGNTIYF. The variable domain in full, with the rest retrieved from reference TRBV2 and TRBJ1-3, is EPEVTQTPSHQVTQMGQEVILRCVPISNHLYFYWYRQILGQKVEFLVSFYNNEISEKSEIFDDQFSVERPDGSNFTLKIRSTKLEDSAMYFCASSIEGSGNTIYFGEGSWLTVV.

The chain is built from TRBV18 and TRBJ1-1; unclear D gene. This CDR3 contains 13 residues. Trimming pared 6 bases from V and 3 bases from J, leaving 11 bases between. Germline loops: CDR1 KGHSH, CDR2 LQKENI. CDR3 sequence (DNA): TGTGCCAGCTCGACGACTCCCGACACTGAAGCTTTCTTT. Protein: CASSTTPDTEAFF. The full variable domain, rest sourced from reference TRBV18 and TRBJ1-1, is NAGVMQNPRHLVRRRGQEARLRCSPMKGHSHVYWYRQLPEEGLKFMVYLQKENIIDESGMPKERFSAEFPKEGPSILRIQQVVRGDSAAYFCASSTTPDTEAFFGQGTRLTVV.

The CDR3 nucleotides are TGTGCCAGCTCACCACTCGGGAGGGGGTTGAATGAGCAGTTCTTC. This translates into CASSPLGRGLNEQFF. The chain has TRBV18 and TRBJ2-1, with TRBD2 matching over 8 bases. This CDR3 is built from 15 residues. Germline loops: CDR1 KGHSH, CDR2 LQKENI. V lost 1 base, J lost 7 bases, and 6 bases stayed unmatched. Full variable domain (remainder filled in from reference TRBV18 and TRBJ2-1): NAGVMQNPRHLVRRRGQEARLRCSPMKGHSHVYWYRQLPEEGLKFMVYLQKENIIDESGMPKERFSAEFPKEGPSILRIQQVVRGDSAAYFCASSPLGRGLNEQFFGPGTRLTVL.

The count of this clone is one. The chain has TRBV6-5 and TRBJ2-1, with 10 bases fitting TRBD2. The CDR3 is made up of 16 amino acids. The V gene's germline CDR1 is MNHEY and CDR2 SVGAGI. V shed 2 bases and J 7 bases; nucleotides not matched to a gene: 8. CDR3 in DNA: TGTGCCAGCAGTTACGGCCGGAGCGGGAGGGGGAATGAGCAGTTCTTC. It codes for CASSYGRSGRGNEQFF.

In DNA form, the CDR3 reads TGTGCCAGCAGCTACGAACCCCGGACCATCGACAATGAGCAGTTCTTC. Amino acids: CASSYEPRTIDNEQFF. J is TRBJ2-1 and V is TRBV7-8; no reliable D call. CDR1 is SGHVS, CDR2 FQNEAQ, per germline. CDR3 length: 16 residues. The germline V and J ends were trimmed by 4 bases and 5 bases, with 18 bases remaining between them.

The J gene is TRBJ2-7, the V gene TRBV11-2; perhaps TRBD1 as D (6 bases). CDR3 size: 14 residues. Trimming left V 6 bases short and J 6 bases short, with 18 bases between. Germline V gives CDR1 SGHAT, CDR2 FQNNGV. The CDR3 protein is CASRLQGPTGEQYF. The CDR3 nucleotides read TGTGCCAGCAGATTACAGGGTCCCACCGGCGAGCAGTACTTC.

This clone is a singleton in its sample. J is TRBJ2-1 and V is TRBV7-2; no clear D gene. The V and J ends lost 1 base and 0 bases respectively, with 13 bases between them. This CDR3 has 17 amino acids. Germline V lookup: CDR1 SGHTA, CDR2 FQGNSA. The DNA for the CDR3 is TGTGCCAGCAGCTTAGAAGGCGCAATTGGCTCCTACAATGAGCAGTTCTTC. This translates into CASSLEGAIGSYNEQFF.

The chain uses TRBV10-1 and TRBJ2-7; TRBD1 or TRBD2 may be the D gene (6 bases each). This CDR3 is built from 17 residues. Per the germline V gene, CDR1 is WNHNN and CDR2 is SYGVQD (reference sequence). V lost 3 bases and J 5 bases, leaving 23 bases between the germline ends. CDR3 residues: CASSDSGFFGGPDEQYF. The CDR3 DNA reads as TGCGCCAGCAGTGATAGCGGATTTTTTGGGGGGCCTGACGAGCAGTACTTC.

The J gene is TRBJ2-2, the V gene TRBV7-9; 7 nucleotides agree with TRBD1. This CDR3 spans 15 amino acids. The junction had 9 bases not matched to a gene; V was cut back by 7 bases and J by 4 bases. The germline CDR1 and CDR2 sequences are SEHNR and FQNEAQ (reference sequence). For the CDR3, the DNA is TGTGCCAGCAACGACGGCAGGGGGACCACCGGGGAGCTGTTTTTT. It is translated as CASNDGRGTTGELFF.

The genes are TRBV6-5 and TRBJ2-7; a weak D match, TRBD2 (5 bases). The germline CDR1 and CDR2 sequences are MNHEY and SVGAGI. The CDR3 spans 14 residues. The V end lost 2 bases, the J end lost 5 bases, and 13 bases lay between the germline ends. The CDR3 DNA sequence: TGTGCCAGCAGTTACGTCCGGGGAAGGGACGAGCAGTACTTC. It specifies CASSYVRGRDEQYF.

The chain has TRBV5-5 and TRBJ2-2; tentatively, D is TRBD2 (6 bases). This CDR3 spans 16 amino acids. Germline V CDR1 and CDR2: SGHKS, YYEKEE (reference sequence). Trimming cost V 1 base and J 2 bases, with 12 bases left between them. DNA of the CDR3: TGTGCCAGCAGCTTGCGGAGGGAACCCAACACCGGGGAGCTGTTTTTT. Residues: CASSLRREPNTGELFF.